The rows below give T cell receptor beta chains drawn from one sample of a study of blood T cell repertoires in COVID-19. This table comes from immunoSEQ multiplex PCR, and its TCRdb copy is limited to in-frame clones, with some not included. The sample yields some 150,000 clones, 85% to 90% seen once. Sequenced material: peripheral blood. These receptors came from a woman aged 60 to 75 with active COVID-19. Each CDR3 is given with its conserved first and last residue. The order of the fields is V gene, J gene, D gene, clone size, CDR3 protein, CDR3 DNA. A D gene is named only where the DNA matches it firmly. A clone size is listed for some rows: how often the clone was seen (once, few, many), or a class if it is expanded.

v_gene: TRBV12-3/TRBV12-4
j_gene: TRBJ2-2
d_gene: NA
abundance: NA
CDR3aa: CASRQQNTGELFF
CDR3nt: TGTGCCAGCAGACAACAAAACACCGGGGAGCTGTTTTTT

v_gene: TRBV18
j_gene: TRBJ1-2
d_gene: TRBD1
abundance: NA
CDR3aa: CASYLQGAVGYGYTF
CDR3nt: TGTGCCAGCTACTTACAGGGGGCTGTCGGCTATGGCTACACCTTC

v_gene: TRBV25-1
j_gene: TRBJ1-6
d_gene: TRBD1
abundance: NA
CDR3aa: CASSPTGLDNSPLHF
CDR3nt: TGTGCCAGCAGTCCGACAGGGTTAGATAATTCACCCCTCCACTTT

v_gene: TRBV7-8
j_gene: TRBJ2-7
d_gene: TRBD2
abundance: NA
CDR3aa: CASSLSTYSGRTYEQYF
CDR3nt: TGTGCCAGCAGCCTCTCCACCTATAGCGGGAGAACCTACGAGCAGTACTTC

v_gene: TRBV7-9
j_gene: TRBJ1-1
d_gene: TRBD1
abundance: NA
CDR3aa: CASSLRGQGETEAFF
CDR3nt: TGTGCCAGCAGCTTAAGGGGACAGGGAGAGACTGAAGCTTTCTTT

v_gene: TRBV5-1
j_gene: TRBJ1-1
d_gene: NA
abundance: NA
CDR3aa: CASSLTGQNTEAFF
CDR3nt: TGCGCCAGCAGCCTTACAGGGCAGAACACTGAAGCTTTCTTT

v_gene: TRBV27
j_gene: TRBJ2-3
d_gene: NA
abundance: NA
CDR3aa: CASSWGAGVTYF
CDR3nt: TGTGCCAGCAGTTGGGGGGCGGGAGTGACGTATTTT

v_gene: TRBV1
j_gene: TRBJ2-3
d_gene: NA
abundance: NA
CDR3aa: CTSSQALTDTQYF
CDR3nt: TGCACCAGCAGCCAAGCTTTGACAGATACGCAGTATTTT

v_gene: TRBV7-2
j_gene: TRBJ2-7
d_gene: NA
abundance: NA
CDR3aa: CASSLSSDSSYEQYF
CDR3nt: TGTGCCAGCAGCTTAAGTTCGGACTCAAGCTACGAGCAGTACTTC

v_gene: TRBV21-1
j_gene: TRBJ1-1
d_gene: NA
abundance: NA
CDR3aa: CASSKRDRGMPMNTEAFF
CDR3nt: TGTGCCAGCAGCAAAAGGGACAGGGGGATGCCCATGAACACTGAAGCTTTCTTT

v_gene: TRBV10-2
j_gene: TRBJ2-1
d_gene: TRBD1
abundance: NA
CDR3aa: CASKTGTGPYNEQFF
CDR3nt: TGCGCCAGCAAAACCGGGACAGGGCCTTACAATGAGCAGTTCTTC

v_gene: TRBV14
j_gene: TRBJ1-2
d_gene: NA
abundance: NA
CDR3aa: CASSRNFQGYSGYTF
CDR3nt: TGTGCCAGCAGCCGGAATTTTCAGGGGTATAGTGGCTACACCTTC

v_gene: TRBV18
j_gene: TRBJ2-5
d_gene: TRBD1
abundance: NA
CDR3aa: CASSPRQGTQYF
CDR3nt: TGTGCCAGCTCACCTAGACAGGGGACCCAGTACTTC

v_gene: TRBV4-2
j_gene: TRBJ2-6
d_gene: NA
abundance: NA
CDR3aa: CASSQEQYGANVLTF
CDR3nt: TGTGCCAGCAGCCAAGAACAGTACGGGGCCAACGTCCTGACTTTC

v_gene: TRBV6-5
j_gene: TRBJ1-2
d_gene: TRBD1
abundance: once
CDR3aa: CASSPGQGRNGYTF
CDR3nt: TGTGCCAGCAGCCCAGGACAGGGTCGGAATGGCTACACCTTC

v_gene: TRBV5-4
j_gene: TRBJ2-7
d_gene: NA
abundance: NA
CDR3aa: CASSLKGVNSYEQYF
CDR3nt: TGTGCCAGCAGCTTGAAGGGGGTCAATTCCTACGAGCAGTACTTC

v_gene: TRBV5-4
j_gene: TRBJ2-1
d_gene: TRBD2
abundance: NA
CDR3aa: CASSRRTQRGGSSYNEQFF
CDR3nt: TGTGCCAGCAGCCGGAGGACCCAGCGGGGGGGGAGCTCCTACAATGAGCAGTTCTTC

v_gene: TRBV10-3
j_gene: TRBJ1-3
d_gene: NA
abundance: NA
CDR3aa: CAISPGGSGPTIYF
CDR3nt: TGTGCCATCAGCCCCGGGGGGTCAGGACCGACCATATATTTT

v_gene: TRBV7-2
j_gene: TRBJ2-7
d_gene: NA
abundance: NA
CDR3aa: CASSFSAGTTYEQYF
CDR3nt: TGTGCCAGCAGCTTTTCAGCGGGGACAACCTACGAGCAGTACTTC

v_gene: TRBV9
j_gene: TRBJ1-2
d_gene: TRBD1
abundance: NA
CDR3aa: CASSGDRGHGYTF
CDR3nt: TGTGCCAGCAGCGGGGACAGGGGGCATGGCTACACCTTC

v_gene: TRBV11-2
j_gene: TRBJ1-3
d_gene: NA
abundance: NA
CDR3aa: CASTLLGGKSGNTIYF
CDR3nt: TGTGCCAGCACCTTGCTGGGGGGAAAATCCGGAAACACCATATATTTT

v_gene: TRBV19
j_gene: TRBJ2-5
d_gene: NA
abundance: NA
CDR3aa: CASSLTSYGTQYF
CDR3nt: TGTGCCAGTAGTCTAACTAGTTACGGGACCCAGTACTTC

v_gene: TRBV5-4
j_gene: TRBJ2-7
d_gene: NA
abundance: few
CDR3aa: CASSPQGSPYEQYF
CDR3nt: TGTGCCAGCAGCCCGCAGGGTTCCCCCTACGAGCAGTACTTC

v_gene: TRBV28
j_gene: TRBJ2-2
d_gene: NA
abundance: NA
CDR3aa: CASIFRDSSGELFF
CDR3nt: TGTGCCAGCATCTTCCGGGACTCGTCCGGGGAGCTGTTTTTT

v_gene: TRBV7-9
j_gene: TRBJ2-1
d_gene: TRBD2
abundance: NA
CDR3aa: CASRHGLAGGPIEQFF
CDR3nt: TGTGCCAGCAGACACGGACTAGCGGGAGGGCCGATTGAGCAGTTCTTC

v_gene: TRBV5-5
j_gene: TRBJ1-2
d_gene: TRBD1
abundance: NA
CDR3aa: CASSLGAGTGVLGYTF
CDR3nt: TGTGCCAGCAGCTTGGGGGCTGGGACAGGGGTATTGGGCTACACCTTC

v_gene: TRBV10-1
j_gene: TRBJ2-4
d_gene: NA
abundance: NA
CDR3aa: CASILTDSLLAKNIQYF
CDR3nt: TGCGCCAGCATCCTCACTGACAGCCTTTTAGCCAAAAACATTCAGTACTTC

v_gene: TRBV6-6
j_gene: TRBJ2-1
d_gene: TRBD2
abundance: once
CDR3aa: CASGTSPSYNEQFF
CDR3nt: TGTGCCAGCGGGACTAGTCCCTCCTACAATGAGCAGTTCTTC

v_gene: TRBV19
j_gene: TRBJ1-3
d_gene: NA
abundance: NA
CDR3aa: CASTTGTVFGNTIYF
CDR3nt: TGTGCCAGTACCACCGGGACTGTGTTTGGAAACACCATATATTTT

v_gene: TRBV7-2
j_gene: TRBJ1-3
d_gene: TRBD1
abundance: NA
CDR3aa: CASSLFPGGDGNTIYF
CDR3nt: TGTGCCAGCAGCTTATTTCCAGGGGGCGATGGAAACACCATATATTTT

v_gene: TRBV28
j_gene: TRBJ1-4
d_gene: TRBD1
abundance: NA
CDR3aa: CASSLIGTGAEKLFF
CDR3nt: TGTGCCAGCAGTTTAATCGGGACAGGGGCTGAAAAACTGTTTTTT

v_gene: TRBV11-3
j_gene: TRBJ2-5
d_gene: TRBD2
abundance: NA
CDR3aa: CASSFRVAGGKETQYF
CDR3nt: TGTGCCAGCAGCTTCCGGGTAGCGGGAGGGAAAGAGACCCAGTACTTC

v_gene: TRBV7-8
j_gene: TRBJ2-1
d_gene: NA
abundance: NA
CDR3aa: CASSLLGSAEQFF
CDR3nt: TGTGCCAGCAGCTTATTAGGGAGCGCTGAGCAGTTCTTC

v_gene: TRBV5-5
j_gene: TRBJ2-7
d_gene: NA
abundance: NA
CDR3aa: CASSPSQGPYEQYF
CDR3nt: TGTGCCAGCAGCCCCAGCCAGGGGCCCTACGAGCAGTACTTC

v_gene: TRBV28
j_gene: TRBJ2-7
d_gene: TRBD1
abundance: NA
CDR3aa: CASSNRQGGAYEQYF
CDR3nt: TGTGCCAGCAGTAACCGACAGGGGGGGGCCTACGAGCAGTACTTC

v_gene: TRBV2
j_gene: TRBJ1-5
d_gene: NA
abundance: NA
CDR3aa: CASSYDSYSNQPQHF
CDR3nt: TGTGCCAGCAGTTATGACAGTTATAGCAATCAGCCCCAGCATTTT

v_gene: TRBV28
j_gene: TRBJ2-7
d_gene: TRBD2
abundance: NA
CDR3aa: CASSLLGTSGKKNF
CDR3nt: TGTGCCAGCAGTTTGCTAGGGACTAGCGGGAAGAAGAACTTC

v_gene: TRBV7-9
j_gene: TRBJ2-1
d_gene: TRBD2
abundance: NA
CDR3aa: CASSLVGSGSSYNEQFF
CDR3nt: TGTGCCAGCAGCTTAGTCGGTAGCGGGAGCTCCTACAATGAGCAGTTCTTC

v_gene: TRBV15
j_gene: TRBJ2-2
d_gene: TRBD2
abundance: NA
CDR3aa: CATSSSTSGTLANTGELFF
CDR3nt: TGTGCCACCAGCTCATCGACTAGCGGGACCCTCGCGAACACCGGGGAGCTGTTTTTT

v_gene: TRBV19
j_gene: TRBJ2-6
d_gene: NA
abundance: once
CDR3aa: CASSIRGSGANVLTF
CDR3nt: TGTGCCAGTAGTATCAGGGGCTCTGGGGCCAACGTCCTGACTTTC

v_gene: TRBV4-2
j_gene: TRBJ2-3
d_gene: TRBD2
abundance: NA
CDR3aa: CASSSQRGANTQYF
CDR3nt: TGTGCCAGCAGCTCTCAGCGGGGGGCCAATACGCAGTATTTT

v_gene: TRBV18
j_gene: TRBJ2-3
d_gene: NA
abundance: NA
CDR3aa: CASSPLEAADTQYF
CDR3nt: TGTGCCAGCTCCCCCCTAGAAGCCGCAGATACGCAGTATTTT

v_gene: TRBV27
j_gene: TRBJ2-7
d_gene: TRBD1
abundance: NA
CDR3aa: CASSLGRGRNEQYF
CDR3nt: TGTGCCAGCAGTTTAGGCAGGGGGCGCAACGAGCAGTACTTC

v_gene: TRBV29-1
j_gene: TRBJ2-3
d_gene: NA
abundance: NA
CDR3aa: CSVGQGIQTDTQYF
CDR3nt: TGCAGCGTTGGGCAGGGGATTCAAACAGATACGCAGTATTTT

v_gene: TRBV28
j_gene: TRBJ2-5
d_gene: TRBD2
abundance: NA
CDR3aa: CASSLQSGRAQETQYF
CDR3nt: TGTGCCAGCAGTTTACAGAGCGGGAGGGCGCAAGAGACCCAGTACTTC

v_gene: TRBV28
j_gene: TRBJ1-2
d_gene: TRBD1
abundance: NA
CDR3aa: CASSMNHRGGYTF
CDR3nt: TGTGCCAGCAGTATGAATCACAGGGGCGGCTACACCTTC

v_gene: TRBV27
j_gene: TRBJ2-1
d_gene: NA
abundance: NA
CDR3aa: CASGKGRSSYNEQFF
CDR3nt: TGTGCCAGCGGAAAGGGGCGGAGCTCCTACAATGAGCAGTTCTTC

v_gene: TRBV15
j_gene: TRBJ2-1
d_gene: TRBD2
abundance: NA
CDR3aa: CATSRGGLAGDEQFF
CDR3nt: TGTGCCACCAGCAGAGGGGGACTAGCGGGAGATGAGCAGTTCTTC

v_gene: TRBV21-1
j_gene: TRBJ2-7
d_gene: NA
abundance: NA
CDR3aa: CASTPRTESSYEQYF
CDR3nt: TGTGCCAGCACCCCACGGACAGAGAGCTCCTACGAGCAGTACTTC

v_gene: TRBV3-1/TRBV3-2
j_gene: TRBJ2-7
d_gene: NA
abundance: few
CDR3aa: CASSQEPRSYEQYF
CDR3nt: TGTGCCAGCAGCCAAGAACCTAGGTCCTACGAGCAGTACTTC